The present TCR beta chain was sequenced within a study of cytomegalovirus exposure and HLA in healthy donors. Study in general: Across roughly 400 genotyped donors, about 81% landed in the Caucasian-associated ancestry cluster.

It was with 60 Vbeta and 13 Jbeta primers that the PCR ran. Generated by immunoSEQ multiplex PCR, the TCRdb table keeps only in-frame clones and is missing some. The sample spans just over 150,000 clones; the ten largest clones claim 2.1%. Germline V gives CDR1 LNHNV, CDR2 YYDKDF (reference sequence). The germline V and J ends were trimmed by 0 bases and 7 bases, with 10 bases remaining between them. This CDR3 has 14 residues. The V and J genes are TRBV15 and TRBJ2-1; tentatively, D is TRBD2 (5 bases). This TCR came from a young man in good health and CMV-seronegative. The material sequenced was PBMCs. The chain's CDR3 is CATSRDFSANEQFF. The CDR3 DNA reads TGTGCCACCAGCAGAGATTTTAGCGCAAATGAGCAGTTCTTC. The complete variable domain, with remaining parts taken from reference TRBV15 and TRBJ2-1, reads DAMVIQNPRYQVTQFGKPVTLSCSQTLNHNVMYWYQQKSSQAPKLLFHYYDKDFNNEADTPDNFQSRRPNTSFCFLDIRSPGLGDTAMYLCATSRDFSANEQFFGPGTRLTVL.